This T cell receptor beta chain was identified in a study of beta chain features in type 1 diabetes. The authors reverse transcribed all of the isolated RNA, so sequencing captured expressed TCRB transcripts. Only in-frame clones appear in the TCRdb table, and some are missing; sequencing was by immunoSEQ multiplex PCR. Seen here are hundreds of thousands of clones, around 16% observed once, and the top ten hold approximately 0.015%. Averaging roughly 110 mL, one heparinised blood draw was given by each donor. This clone was detected a few times. Its specificity is unknown. Study-level results: Shorter templates might be favored by PCR, equally in patients and controls. TCRB CDR3s were moderately but significantly shorter in Type 1 diabetes patients in all four CD4+ subsets. Whether HLA type influences TCRB rearrangement remained unresolved here.

This clonotype originated in a man younger than 35 with type 1 diabetes. Sequencing was carried out using naive CD4+ T cells from blood.

The CDR3 nucleotides read TGTGCCAGCTCACCTAAGACAGGGGTATCTGGAGGCTACACCTTC. Protein: CASSPKTGVSGGYTF. This chain links TRBV18 with TRBJ1-2, with 8 positions matching TRBD1. Germline loops: CDR1 KGHSH, CDR2 LQKENI. Trimming took 3 bases from V and 8 from J; bases not matched to a gene: 11. The CDR3 consists of 15 residues.